These T cell receptor beta chains were read from a single sample in a study of T cell responses to AZD1222 COVID-19 vaccine. Here immunoSEQ multiplex PCR was the method, and the copy in TCRdb shows in-frame clones only, minus some. The table includes approximately 150,000 clones, 92% detected once. This specimen was peripheral blood, taken 28 days after the second AZD1222 dose. These TCRs come from an adult who received the AZD1222 COVID-19 vaccine. The CDR3 runs from the conserved cysteine through the conserved F or W. Each record gives: J gene, D gene, clone size, V gene, CDR3 DNA, CDR3 protein. A D gene is named only where the DNA matches it firmly. Clone size appears in some rows only: once, few, many, or a class for an expanded clone.

J: TRBJ2-1
D: TRBD2
size: NA
V: TRBV19
DNA: TGTGCCAGTAGTCCCAGGAGGGCTAGCGGGGGCCTCGATGAGCAGTTCTTC
CDR3: CASSPRRASGGLDEQFF

J: TRBJ1-4
D: NA
size: NA
V: TRBV25-1
DNA: TGTGCCAGCAGTGAACAGAGAAATGAAAAACTGTTTTTT
CDR3: CASSEQRNEKLFF

J: TRBJ1-2
D: TRBD1
size: NA
V: TRBV10-3
DNA: TGTGCCATCAGCTCTGACAGGGGCCACACCTTC
CDR3: CAISSDRGHTF

J: TRBJ1-1
D: TRBD1
size: NA
V: TRBV18
DNA: TGTGCCAGCTCACCCGAACAGGGGGCTTTGAACACTGAAGCTTTCTTT
CDR3: CASSPEQGALNTEAFF

J: TRBJ2-1
D: TRBD1
size: NA
V: TRBV28
DNA: TGTGCCAGCAGCCCAAACAGGGGACGGAATGAGCAGTTCTTC
CDR3: CASSPNRGRNEQFF

J: TRBJ1-2
D: NA
size: NA
V: TRBV28
DNA: TGTGCCAGCTACGAGTGGGGGGCCCGAAGAAACTATGGCTACACCTTC
CDR3: CASYEWGARRNYGYTF

J: TRBJ1-3
D: NA
size: NA
V: TRBV7-9
DNA: TGTGCCAGCGGAATGGGCTCTGGAAACACCATATATTTT
CDR3: CASGMGSGNTIYF

J: TRBJ1-1
D: NA
size: NA
V: TRBV6-5
DNA: TGTGCCGGGGCTAACAGGGTGAACACTGAAGCTTTCTTT
CDR3: CAGANRVNTEAFF

J: TRBJ1-2
D: NA
size: NA
V: TRBV28
DNA: TGTGCCAGCAGCCGGGACCACTATGGCTACACCTTC
CDR3: CASSRDHYGYTF

J: TRBJ1-4
D: TRBD1
size: NA
V: TRBV7-9
DNA: TGTGCCAGCAGCTCGACAGGGGGCGGGTTTAATGAAAAACTGTTTTTT
CDR3: CASSSTGGGFNEKLFF

J: TRBJ2-1
D: NA
size: NA
V: TRBV19
DNA: TGTGCCACTGGCGTCGGAGATGAGCAGTTCTTC
CDR3: CATGVGDEQFF

J: TRBJ1-2
D: NA
size: NA
V: TRBV19
DNA: TGTGCGAGTACGCCATACGGGGGCAGGGGCTTAACGGAGGATGGCTACACCTTC
CDR3: CASTPYGGRGLTEDGYTF

J: TRBJ1-5
D: NA
size: once
V: TRBV10-3
DNA: TGTGCCATTCGGTCTCAGGGAAATCAGCCCCAGCATTTT
CDR3: CAIRSQGNQPQHF

J: TRBJ2-3
D: NA
size: NA
V: TRBV18
DNA: TGTGCCAGCTCACCGTGGGGCACAGATACGCAGTATTTT
CDR3: CASSPWGTDTQYF

J: TRBJ1-1
D: TRBD1
size: NA
V: TRBV19
DNA: TGTGCCAGTCATACAGGGGGCAACACTGAAGCTTTCTTT
CDR3: CASHTGGNTEAFF

J: TRBJ2-2
D: TRBD2
size: NA
V: TRBV6-2/TRBV6-3
DNA: TGTGCCAGCAGTTACTCGATTAGGAGCGGGAGGAACACCGGGGAGCTGTTTTTT
CDR3: CASSYSIRSGRNTGELFF

J: TRBJ2-4
D: NA
size: NA
V: TRBV18
DNA: TGTGCCAGCTCACCAGGGGCCAAAAACATTCAGTACTTC
CDR3: CASSPGAKNIQYF

J: TRBJ1-6
D: NA
size: once
V: TRBV4-1
DNA: TGCGCCAGCAGCCAAGTGTTAGATTACAATTCACCCCTCCACTTT
CDR3: CASSQVLDYNSPLHF

J: TRBJ2-2
D: NA
size: NA
V: TRBV10-1
DNA: TGCGCCAGTACCGGGACGTGGACCGGGGAGCTGTTTTTT
CDR3: CASTGTWTGELFF

J: TRBJ1-3
D: NA
size: NA
V: TRBV10-3
DNA: TGTGCCACCCGACCCCTGACCGCGCGGTCTGGAAACACCATATATTTT
CDR3: CATRPLTARSGNTIYF

J: TRBJ1-1
D: NA
size: NA
V: TRBV9
DNA: TGTGCCAGCAGCGCAGTCCAGGGTGCTGAAGCTTTCTTT
CDR3: CASSAVQGAEAFF

J: TRBJ1-2
D: NA
size: NA
V: TRBV7-2
DNA: TGTGCCAGCAGCCCCGGAACCTGGACAGAAGGGCACTATGGCTACACCTTC
CDR3: CASSPGTWTEGHYGYTF

J: TRBJ1-5
D: NA
size: NA
V: TRBV18
DNA: TGTGCCAGCCCAGGCTCATCCAGGGGTTTTCAGCCCCAGCATTTT
CDR3: CASPGSSRGFQPQHF

J: TRBJ1-5
D: NA
size: NA
V: TRBV28
DNA: TGTGCCAGCAGGTACCAGGGGAGAGGCAATCAGCCCCAGCATTTT
CDR3: CASRYQGRGNQPQHF

J: TRBJ1-4
D: NA
size: NA
V: TRBV19
DNA: TGTGCCAGTACCCCGACAGGCTTTTCCGAAAAACTGTTTTTT
CDR3: CASTPTGFSEKLFF

J: TRBJ1-5
D: NA
size: NA
V: TRBV6-1
DNA: TGTGCCAGCAGTGAAGCACAGGGAAGACATCAGCCCCAGCATTTT
CDR3: CASSEAQGRHQPQHF

J: TRBJ2-1
D: NA
size: NA
V: TRBV7-9
DNA: TGTGCCAGCAGCTTAAGGGGAGCGCATGGAAATGAGCAGTTCTTC
CDR3: CASSLRGAHGNEQFF

J: TRBJ2-3
D: NA
size: NA
V: TRBV15
DNA: TGTGCCACCAGCAGATCGAGACTGGTGGATACGCAGTATTTT
CDR3: CATSRSRLVDTQYF

J: TRBJ1-1
D: NA
size: NA
V: TRBV5-1
DNA: TGCGCCAGCAGCTCCTCTCAAAGCCGGCTCACTGAAGCTTTCTTT
CDR3: CASSSSQSRLTEAFF

J: TRBJ2-1
D: NA
size: NA
V: TRBV11-1
DNA: TGTGCCAGCAGCTTAGCAAAGGGTGGGTGGAATGAGCAGTTCTTC
CDR3: CASSLAKGGWNEQFF

J: TRBJ1-2
D: NA
size: NA
V: TRBV4-1
DNA: TGCGCCAGCAGCCAAGATCAATTAGCAGACTCTGTTAACTATGGCTACACCTTC
CDR3: CASSQDQLADSVNYGYTF

J: TRBJ1-1
D: TRBD1
size: NA
V: TRBV25-1
DNA: TGTGCCAGCAGTGGAGACAGGGTCTTTTCTGAAGCTTTCTTT
CDR3: CASSGDRVFSEAFF

J: TRBJ2-2
D: NA
size: NA
V: TRBV12-3/TRBV12-4
DNA: TGTGCCAGCAGTTCCTTAGCTGCCGGGGAGCTGTTTTTT
CDR3: CASSSLAAGELFF

J: TRBJ1-4
D: NA
size: NA
V: TRBV9
DNA: TGTGCCAGCAGCGTAGTCGGAACAACTAATGAAAAACTGTTTTTT
CDR3: CASSVVGTTNEKLFF

J: TRBJ2-2
D: NA
size: few
V: TRBV12-3/TRBV12-4
DNA: TGTGCCAGCAAACGGGGGACCGGGGAGCTGTTTTTT
CDR3: CASKRGTGELFF

J: TRBJ2-7
D: TRBD2
size: NA
V: TRBV15
DNA: TGTGCCACCAGCAGCTGGACTAGCGGAGATGACCCCTACGAGCAGTACTTC
CDR3: CATSSWTSGDDPYEQYF

J: TRBJ1-1
D: NA
size: NA
V: TRBV12-3/TRBV12-4
DNA: TGTGCCAGCAGAGACGGACAGAACACTGAAGCTTTCTTT
CDR3: CASRDGQNTEAFF

J: TRBJ2-1
D: NA
size: NA
V: TRBV6-6
DNA: TGTGCCAGCAGATCTAGTGTCGGCTACAATGAGCAGTTCTTC
CDR3: CASRSSVGYNEQFF

J: TRBJ1-6
D: NA
size: NA
V: TRBV6-5
DNA: TGTGCCAGCAGCTCCCCCGTCAGTAATTCACCCCTCCACTTT
CDR3: CASSSPVSNSPLHF

J: TRBJ1-5
D: NA
size: NA
V: TRBV2
DNA: TGTGCCAGCAGTCCTGACGGACTCAACAATCAGCCCCAGCATTTT
CDR3: CASSPDGLNNQPQHF

J: TRBJ2-1
D: TRBD2
size: NA
V: TRBV5-6
DNA: TGTGCCAGCAGCTCTGGACTAGCGGGGGTTTATGAGCAGTTCTTC
CDR3: CASSSGLAGVYEQFF

J: TRBJ1-2
D: TRBD1
size: few
V: TRBV7-3
DNA: TGTGCCAGCAGCCCAGGACAGGGCGATAACTATGGCTACACCTTC
CDR3: CASSPGQGDNYGYTF

J: TRBJ1-1
D: NA
size: NA
V: TRBV7-2
DNA: TGTGCCAGCAGCCCTGACAGGATGAACACTGAAGCTTTCTTT
CDR3: CASSPDRMNTEAFF

J: TRBJ2-1
D: NA
size: NA
V: TRBV18
DNA: TGTGCCAGCTCACCACAGGGAAATGAGCAGTTCTTC
CDR3: CASSPQGNEQFF

J: TRBJ1-2
D: NA
size: NA
V: TRBV4-1
DNA: TGCGCCAGCAGCCAAGAGTTGGTGCCACTCCGGGCCGGCTACACCTTC
CDR3: CASSQELVPLRAGYTF

J: TRBJ2-5
D: NA
size: NA
V: TRBV4-1
DNA: TGCGCCAGCAGCCAGGCCGAGGAACTCCAAGAGACCCAGTACTTC
CDR3: CASSQAEELQETQYF

J: TRBJ1-1
D: TRBD1
size: NA
V: TRBV7-2
DNA: TGTGCCAGCAGCTGGGGACAGGGAGGTAACACTGAAGCTTTCTTT
CDR3: CASSWGQGGNTEAFF

J: TRBJ1-1
D: TRBD1
size: NA
V: TRBV7-9
DNA: TGTGCCAGCAGCTTAGCGAGGGACAGCCAAGCTTTCTTT
CDR3: CASSLARDSQAFF

J: TRBJ1-3
D: NA
size: NA
V: TRBV12-3/TRBV12-4
DNA: TGTGCCAGCAGCCAAGGGTACACCATATATTTT
CDR3: CASSQGYTIYF